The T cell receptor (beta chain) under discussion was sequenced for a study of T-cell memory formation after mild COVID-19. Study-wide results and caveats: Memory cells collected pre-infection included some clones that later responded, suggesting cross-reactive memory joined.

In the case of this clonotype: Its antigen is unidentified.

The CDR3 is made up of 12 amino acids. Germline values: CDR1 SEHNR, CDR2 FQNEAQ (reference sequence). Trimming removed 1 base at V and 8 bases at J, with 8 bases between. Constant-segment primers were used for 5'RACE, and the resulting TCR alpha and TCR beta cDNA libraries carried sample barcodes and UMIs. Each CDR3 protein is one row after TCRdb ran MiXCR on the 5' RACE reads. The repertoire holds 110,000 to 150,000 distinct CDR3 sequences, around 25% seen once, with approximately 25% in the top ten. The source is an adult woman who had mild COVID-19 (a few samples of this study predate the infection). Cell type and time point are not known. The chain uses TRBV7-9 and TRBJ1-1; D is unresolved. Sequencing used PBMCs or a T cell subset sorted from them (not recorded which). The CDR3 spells CASSLDPEEAFF. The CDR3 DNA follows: TGTGCCAGCAGCTTAGATCCGGAAGAAGCTTTCTTT.